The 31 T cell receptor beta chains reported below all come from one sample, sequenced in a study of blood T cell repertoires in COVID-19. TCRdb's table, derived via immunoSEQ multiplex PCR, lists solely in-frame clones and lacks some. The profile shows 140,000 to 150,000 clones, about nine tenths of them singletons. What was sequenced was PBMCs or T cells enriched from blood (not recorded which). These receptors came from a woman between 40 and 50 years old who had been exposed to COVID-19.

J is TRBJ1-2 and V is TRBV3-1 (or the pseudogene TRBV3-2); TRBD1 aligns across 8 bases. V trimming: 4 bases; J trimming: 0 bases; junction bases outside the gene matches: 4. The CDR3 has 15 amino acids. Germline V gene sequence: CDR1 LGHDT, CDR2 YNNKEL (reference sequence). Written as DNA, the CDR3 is TGTGCCAGCAGCCTTGGGACAGGCTCTAACTATGGCTACACCTTC. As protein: CASSLGTGSNYGYTF.

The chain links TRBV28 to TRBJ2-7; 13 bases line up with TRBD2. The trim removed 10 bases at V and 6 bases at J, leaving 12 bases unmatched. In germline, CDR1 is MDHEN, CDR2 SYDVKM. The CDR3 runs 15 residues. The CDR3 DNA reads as TGTGCCACCTTCCTCGGACTAGCGGGAGTCAGCGAGCAGTACTTC. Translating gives CATFLGLAGVSEQYF.

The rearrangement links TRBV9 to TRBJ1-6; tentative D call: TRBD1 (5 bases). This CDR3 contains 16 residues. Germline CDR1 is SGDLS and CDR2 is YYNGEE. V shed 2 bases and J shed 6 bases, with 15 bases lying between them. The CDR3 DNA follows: TGTGCCAGCAGCGTCGGCCCTTCGGGGGTTAATTCACCCCTCCACTTT. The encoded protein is CASSVGPSGVNSPLHF.

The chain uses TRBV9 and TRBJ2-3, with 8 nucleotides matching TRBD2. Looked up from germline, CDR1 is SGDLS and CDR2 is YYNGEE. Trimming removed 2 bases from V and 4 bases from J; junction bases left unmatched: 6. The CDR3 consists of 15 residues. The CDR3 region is CASSVRGGPADTQYF. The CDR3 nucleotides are TGTGCCAGCAGCGTTCGGGGGGGCCCCGCAGATACGCAGTATTTT.

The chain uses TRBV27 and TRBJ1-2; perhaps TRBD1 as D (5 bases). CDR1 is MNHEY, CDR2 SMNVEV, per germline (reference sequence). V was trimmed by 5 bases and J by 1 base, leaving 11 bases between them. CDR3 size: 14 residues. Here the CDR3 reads CASSRKGLNYGYTF. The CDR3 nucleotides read TGTGCCAGCAGTCGGAAGGGACTTAACTATGGCTACACCTTC.

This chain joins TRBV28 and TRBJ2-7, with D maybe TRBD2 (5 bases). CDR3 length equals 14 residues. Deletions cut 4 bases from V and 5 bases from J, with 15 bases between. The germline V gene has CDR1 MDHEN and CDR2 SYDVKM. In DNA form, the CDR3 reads TGTGCCAGCAGTTCCCCAGCTCTTAGCGACGAGCAGTACTTC. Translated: CASSSPALSDEQYF.

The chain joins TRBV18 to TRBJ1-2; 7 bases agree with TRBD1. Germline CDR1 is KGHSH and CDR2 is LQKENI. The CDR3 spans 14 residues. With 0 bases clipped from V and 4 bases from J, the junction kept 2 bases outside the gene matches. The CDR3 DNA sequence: TGTGCCAGCTCACCACCGCGGGACAGCTATGGCTACACCTTC. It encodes CASSPPRDSYGYTF.

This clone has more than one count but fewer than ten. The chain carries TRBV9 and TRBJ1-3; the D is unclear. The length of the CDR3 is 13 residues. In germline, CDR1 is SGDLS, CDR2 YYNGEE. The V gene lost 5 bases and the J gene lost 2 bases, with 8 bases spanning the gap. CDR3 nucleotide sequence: TGTGCCAGCAGTCAGCGGGCTGGAAACACCATATATTTT. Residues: CASSQRAGNTIYF.

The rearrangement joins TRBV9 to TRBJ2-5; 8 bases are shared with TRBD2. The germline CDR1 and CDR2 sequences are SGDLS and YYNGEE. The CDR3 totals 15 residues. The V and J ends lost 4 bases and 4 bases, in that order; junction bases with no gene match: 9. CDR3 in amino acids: CASSSVAGITETQYF. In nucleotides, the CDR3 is TGTGCCAGCAGCTCGGTAGCGGGAATCACAGAGACCCAGTACTTC.

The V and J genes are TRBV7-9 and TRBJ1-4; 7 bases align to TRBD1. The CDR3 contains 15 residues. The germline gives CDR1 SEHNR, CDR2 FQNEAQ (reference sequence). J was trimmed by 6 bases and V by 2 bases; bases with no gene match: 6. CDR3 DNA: TGTGCCAGCAGCTTACTGACAGGGCTCGATGAAAAACTGTTTTTT. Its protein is CASSLLTGLDEKLFF.

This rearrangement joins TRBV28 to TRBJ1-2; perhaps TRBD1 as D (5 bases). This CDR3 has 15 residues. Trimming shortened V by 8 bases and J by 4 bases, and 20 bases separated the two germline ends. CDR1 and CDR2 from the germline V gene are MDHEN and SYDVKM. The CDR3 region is CASSRVLGPTYGYTF. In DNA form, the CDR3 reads TGTGCCAGCTCACGGGTGCTGGGGCCTACCTATGGCTACACCTTC.

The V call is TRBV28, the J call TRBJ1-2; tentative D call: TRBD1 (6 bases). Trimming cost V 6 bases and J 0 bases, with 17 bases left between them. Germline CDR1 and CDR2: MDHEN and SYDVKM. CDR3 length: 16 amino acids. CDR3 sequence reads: CASSGAGTSSNYGYTF. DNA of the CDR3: TGTGCCAGCAGCGGGGCCGGGACATCATCTAACTATGGCTACACCTTC.

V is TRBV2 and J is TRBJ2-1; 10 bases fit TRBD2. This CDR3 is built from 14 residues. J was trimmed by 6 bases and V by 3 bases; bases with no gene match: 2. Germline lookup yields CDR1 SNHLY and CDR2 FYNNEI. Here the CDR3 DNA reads TGTGCCAGCAGTGATACTAGCGGGATCAATGAGCAGTTCTTC. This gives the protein CASSDTSGINEQFF.

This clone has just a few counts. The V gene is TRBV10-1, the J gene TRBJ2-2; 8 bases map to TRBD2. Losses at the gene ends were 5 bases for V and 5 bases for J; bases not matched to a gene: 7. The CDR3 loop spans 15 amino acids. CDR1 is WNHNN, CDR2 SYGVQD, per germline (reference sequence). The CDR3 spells CASSSGRVETGELFF. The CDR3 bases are TGCGCCAGCAGTTCCGGGAGGGTTGAGACCGGGGAGCTGTTTTTT.

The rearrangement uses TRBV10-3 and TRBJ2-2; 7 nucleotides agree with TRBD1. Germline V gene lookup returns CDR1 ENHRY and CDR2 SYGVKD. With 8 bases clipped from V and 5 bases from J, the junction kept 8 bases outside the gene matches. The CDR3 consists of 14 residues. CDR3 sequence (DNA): TGTGCCATCTGGACAGGAACAGGGACCGGGGAGCTGTTTTTT. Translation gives CAIWTGTGTGELFF.

Written as DNA, the CDR3 is TGTGCCAGCAGCCCTACGGGGTCCCCCGGCGAGCAGTACTTC. Residues: CASSPTGSPGEQYF. The chain employs TRBV7-3 and TRBJ2-7; perhaps TRBD2 as D (5 bases). Between the trimmed V and J ends, which lost 5 bases and 6 bases, there was a span of 17 bases. CDR3 length: 14 residues. Looked up from germline, CDR1 is SGHTA and CDR2 is FQGTGA.

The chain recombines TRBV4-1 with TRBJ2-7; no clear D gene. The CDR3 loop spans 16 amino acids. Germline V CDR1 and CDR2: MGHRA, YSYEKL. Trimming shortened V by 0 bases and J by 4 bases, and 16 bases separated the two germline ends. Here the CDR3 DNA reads TGCGCCAGCAGCCAAGATCTTCCCCACCCGGAGTACGAGCAGTACTTC. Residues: CASSQDLPHPEYEQYF.

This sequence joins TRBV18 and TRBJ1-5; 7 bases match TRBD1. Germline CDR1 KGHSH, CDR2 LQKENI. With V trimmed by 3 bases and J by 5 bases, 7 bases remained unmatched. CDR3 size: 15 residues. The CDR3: CASSPSRDSYQPQHF. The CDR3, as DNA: TGTGCCAGCTCACCGTCCCGGGACAGTTATCAGCCCCAGCATTTT.

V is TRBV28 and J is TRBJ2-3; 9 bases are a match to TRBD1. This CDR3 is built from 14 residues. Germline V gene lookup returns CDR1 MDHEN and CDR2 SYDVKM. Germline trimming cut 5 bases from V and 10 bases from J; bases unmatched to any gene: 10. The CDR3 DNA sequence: TGTGCCAGCAGTCCGCCGGGACAGGGAGGTTCGCAGTATTTT. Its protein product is CASSPPGQGGSQYF.

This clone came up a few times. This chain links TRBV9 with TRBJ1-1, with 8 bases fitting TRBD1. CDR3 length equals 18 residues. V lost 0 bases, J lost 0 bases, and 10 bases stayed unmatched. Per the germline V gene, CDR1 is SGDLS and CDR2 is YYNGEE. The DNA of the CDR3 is TGTGCCAGCAGCGTAGCTATCGGACAGGGCGTCATGAACACTGAAGCTTTCTTT. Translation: CASSVAIGQGVMNTEAFF.

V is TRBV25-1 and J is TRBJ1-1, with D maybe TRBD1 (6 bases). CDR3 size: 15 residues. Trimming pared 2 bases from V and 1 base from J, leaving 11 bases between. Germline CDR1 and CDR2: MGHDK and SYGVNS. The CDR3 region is CASSEGGGRNTEAFF. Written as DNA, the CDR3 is TGTGCCAGCAGTGAAGGGGGGGGCCGGAACACTGAAGCTTTCTTT.

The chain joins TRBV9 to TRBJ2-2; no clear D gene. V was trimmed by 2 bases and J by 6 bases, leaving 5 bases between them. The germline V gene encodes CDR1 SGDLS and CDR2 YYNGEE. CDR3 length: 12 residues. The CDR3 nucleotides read TGTGCCAGCAGCGTTTTAGCCGGGGAGCTGTTTTTT. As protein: CASSVLAGELFF.

The CDR3 region is CASSEARMGLAGENYEQYF. The CDR3 coding sequence is TGTGCCAGCAGTGAAGCGAGAATGGGACTAGCGGGCGAAAACTACGAGCAGTACTTC. The chain links TRBV6-1 to TRBJ2-7; 12 positions agree with TRBD2. Germline CDR1 reads MNHNS; CDR2 reads SASEGT. The V and J ends lost 0 bases and 3 bases, in that order; junction bases with no gene match: 12. The length of the CDR3 is 19 residues.

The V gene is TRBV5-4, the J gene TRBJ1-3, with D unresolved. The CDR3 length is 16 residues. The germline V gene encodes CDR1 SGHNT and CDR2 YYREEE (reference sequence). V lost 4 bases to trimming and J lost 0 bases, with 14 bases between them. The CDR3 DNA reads TGTGCCAGCAGCCGGTCAACCACCCGCTCTGGAAACACCATATATTTT. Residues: CASSRSTTRSGNTIYF.

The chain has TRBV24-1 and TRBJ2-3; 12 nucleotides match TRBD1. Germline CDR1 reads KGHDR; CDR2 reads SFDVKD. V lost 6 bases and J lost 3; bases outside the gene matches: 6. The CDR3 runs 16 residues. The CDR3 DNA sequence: TGTGCCACCAGTAGAGGGACAGGGGGCTTGACAGATACGCAGTATTTT. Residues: CATSRGTGGLTDTQYF.

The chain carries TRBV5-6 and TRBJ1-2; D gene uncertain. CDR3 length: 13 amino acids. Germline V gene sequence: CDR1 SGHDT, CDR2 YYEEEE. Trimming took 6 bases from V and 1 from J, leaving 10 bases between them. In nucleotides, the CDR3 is TGTGCCAGCACCCTTTATAATAACTATGGCTACACCTTC. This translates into CASTLYNNYGYTF.

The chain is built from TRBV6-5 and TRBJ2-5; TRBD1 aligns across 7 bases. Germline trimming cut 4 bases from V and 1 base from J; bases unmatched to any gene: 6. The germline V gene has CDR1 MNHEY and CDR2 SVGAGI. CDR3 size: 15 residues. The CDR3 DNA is TGTGCCAGCAGTTTATTGACAGGGCCCCAAGAGACCCAGTACTTC. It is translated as CASSLLTGPQETQYF.

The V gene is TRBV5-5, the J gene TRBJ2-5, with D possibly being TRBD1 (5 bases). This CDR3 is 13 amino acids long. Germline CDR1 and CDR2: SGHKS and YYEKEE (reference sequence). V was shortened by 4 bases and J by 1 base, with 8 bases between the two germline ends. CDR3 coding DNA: TGTGCCAGCAGCGTAACAGGCCAAGAGACCCAGTACTTC. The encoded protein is CASSVTGQETQYF. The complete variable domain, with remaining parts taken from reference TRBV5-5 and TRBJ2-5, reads DAGVTQSPTHLIKTRGQQVTLRCSPISGHKSVSWYQQVLGQGPQFIFQYYEKEERGRGNFPDRFSARQFPNYSSELNVNALLLGDSALYLCASSVTGQETQYFGPGTRLLVL.

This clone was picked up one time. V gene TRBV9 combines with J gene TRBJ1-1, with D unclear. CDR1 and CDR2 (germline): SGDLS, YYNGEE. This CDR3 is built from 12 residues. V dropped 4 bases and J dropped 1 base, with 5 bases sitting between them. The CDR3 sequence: CASSPRNTEAFF. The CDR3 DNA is TGTGCCAGCAGCCCCCGGAACACTGAAGCTTTCTTT.

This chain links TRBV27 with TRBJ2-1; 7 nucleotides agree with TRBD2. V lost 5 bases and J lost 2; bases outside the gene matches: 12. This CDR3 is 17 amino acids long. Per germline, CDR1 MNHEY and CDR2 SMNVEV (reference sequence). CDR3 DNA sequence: TGTGCCAGCAGTCCCCACGAGGCGGGGGTAACCTACAATGAGCAGTTCTTC. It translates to CASSPHEAGVTYNEQFF.

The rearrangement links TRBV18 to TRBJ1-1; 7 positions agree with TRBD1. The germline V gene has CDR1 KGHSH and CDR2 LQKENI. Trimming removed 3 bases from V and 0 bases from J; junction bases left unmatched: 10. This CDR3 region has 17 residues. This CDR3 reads CASSPTGQVFMNTEAFF. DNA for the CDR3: TGTGCCAGCTCACCGACAGGGCAGGTATTCATGAACACTGAAGCTTTCTTT.